This T cell receptor beta chain was sequenced during a study of post-analysis software for immune sequencing data. The sample holds a few counts of this clonotype. Its antigen is unidentified. Study results and caveats: Normalized Chao1 diversity in multiple sclerosis patients fell significantly below that of controls. Compared with controls, patients had more of about 5 TRBV segments, including TRBV5-6, TRBV5-1 and TRBV20-1.

Unique molecular identifiers were carried by the TCR beta cDNA libraries. MiXCR, run by TCRdb on the PCR reads, gives a single entry per CDR3 protein. The sample holds roughly 200,000 distinct CDR3 sequences, 25% to 35% seen once. The CDR3 totals 16 residues. In germline, CDR1 is MNHEY, CDR2 SMNVEV (reference sequence). V lost 6 bases and J 1 base, leaving 17 bases between the germline ends. The receptor comes from a girl aged 2-17 years with multiple sclerosis. Sequencing was carried out using blood. The rearrangement links TRBV27 to TRBJ2-3; weak D call: TRBD2 (5 bases). The DNA for the CDR3 is TGTGCCAGCAGGCGGCCGTCGGGGAGTGGCACAGATACGCAGTATTTT. Amino acids: CASRRPSGSGTDTQYF.